This TCR beta chain originates from a study of spatial heterogeneity in lung cancer. Findings and limits, study-wide: Tumor TCRs that were ubiquitous and expanded showed up in blood more at resection than follow-up.

Time point in this sample: sample taken at primary tumor resection. Sequencing covered unsorted whole RNA taken from tumor, nontumor lung or frozen PBMC. Samples came from roughly 72 TRACERx patients with untreated early-stage lung cancer. V was shortened by 3 bases and J by 2 bases, with 7 bases between the two germline ends. CDR3 length: 13 amino acids. The V gene's germline CDR1 is SGHTA and CDR2 FQGTGA. Each TCR cDNA molecule carried a unique molecular identifier. One entry per CDR3 protein results from TCRdb running MiXCR on the 5' RACE reads. The sample has 65,000 to 85,000 distinct CDR3 sequences; under 25% are singletons. On this clonotype itself: Its target is not known.

The J gene is TRBJ1-1, the V gene TRBV7-3; D gene unclear. The material was PBMCs, obtained at surgery. This clonotype originated in a male donor with early-stage non-small cell lung cancer. This chain's CDR3 is CASSFSGNTEAFF. CDR3 nucleotide sequence: TGTGCCAGCAGCTTCTCAGGAAACACTGAAGCTTTCTTT.